Each of the 21 T cell receptor beta chains below was sequenced from the same sample in a study of T cells in Graves' hyperthyroidism and ophthalmopathy. Template material for amplifying TCR beta CDR3 regions consisted of RNA transcripts. First-round RT-PCR of the TCR CDR3 relied on the HTBI primer set. TCRdb ran MiXCR on the multiplex PCR reads and lists one entry per CDR3 protein. The data show hundreds of thousands of distinct CDR3 sequences, more than 15% seen once. Sequencing was done on a sample of blood. The receptors stem from a woman in her forties with Graves' ophthalmopathy.

Comment on this clonotype: A read error may be the cause here, since a much bigger clone is one base away. The rearrangement links TRBV24-1 to TRBJ2-3; D gene ambiguous. Germline CDR1 and CDR2: KGHDR and SFDVKD. CDR3 length: 13 amino acids. CDR3 amino acids: CAISDPPTDTQYF. DNA for the CDR3: TGTGCCATCAGTGATCCACCCACAGATACGCAGTATTTT.

This clonotype was counted ten times or more. The rearrangement joins TRBV2 to TRBJ2-4, with TRBD1 matching over 7 bases. The CDR3 consists of 16 residues. With V trimmed by 6 bases and J by 3 bases, 11 bases remained unmatched. Germline loops: CDR1 SNHLY, CDR2 FYNNEI. The CDR3 protein is CASRPDRAFGKNIQYF. The CDR3, as DNA: TGTGCCAGCAGACCCGACAGGGCTTTTGGCAAAAACATTCAGTACTTC.

V and J are TRBV2 and TRBJ1-2, with D unclear. Trimming shortened V by 8 bases and J by 7 bases, and 11 bases separated the two germline ends. This CDR3 contains 11 residues. Germline CDR1 and CDR2: SNHLY and FYNNEI. CDR3 loop: CASHVVGGYTF. DNA of the CDR3: TGTGCCAGCCACGTGGTGGGTGGCTACACCTTC.

There are a few counts of this clonotype. This sequence joins TRBV7-9 and TRBJ2-3; 9 positions agree with TRBD1. The CDR3 runs to 14 residues. Germline V CDR1 and CDR2: SEHNR, FQNEAQ (reference sequence). J was trimmed by 3 bases and V by 6 bases; bases with no gene match: 4. DNA for the CDR3: TGTGCCAGCAGTTACAGGGGGCAGACAGATACGCAGTATTTT. It translates to CASSYRGQTDTQYF.

The chain links TRBV4-3 to TRBJ2-7, with D possibly being TRBD2 (10 bases). This CDR3 comprises 18 residues. Trimming took off 4 bases at V and 5 bases at J, with 27 bases between the two ends. The germline gives CDR1 LGHNA, CDR2 YSLEER. The CDR3 DNA reads as TGCGCCAGCAGCCCACCGGGACAGGGTCTAGCGGGAGTGCACGAGCAGTACTTC. It translates to CASSPPGQGLAGVHEQYF.

There are a few counts of this clonotype. The chain joins TRBV20-1 to TRBJ1-2; 7 positions agree with TRBD1. The CDR3 has 15 residues. V lost 6 bases, J lost 3 bases, and 13 bases stayed unmatched. Germline V gene lookup returns CDR1 DFQATT and CDR2 SNEGSKA (reference sequence). CDR3 sequence: CSAPAPRTGDYGYTF. DNA of the CDR3: TGCAGTGCCCCTGCTCCGAGGACAGGAGACTATGGCTACACCTTC.

The CDR3 nucleotides read TGTGCCAGCAGTTACCAACCCGTAGTAGCGGGAAGTTACGAGCAGTACTTC. Translating gives CASSYQPVVAGSYEQYF. This chain connects TRBV6-5 to TRBJ2-7, with 8 bases aligning to TRBD2. V lost 2 bases, J lost 4 bases, and 13 bases stayed unmatched. The CDR3 extends over 17 amino acids. CDR1 is MNHEY and CDR2 is SVGAGI in the germline V gene.

This clonotype was picked up many times. V usage is TRBV5-1 and J usage is TRBJ2-7; 8 nucleotides align to TRBD2. Trimming cost V 4 bases and J 5 bases; bases outside gene matches: 8. The germline V gene encodes CDR1 SGHRS and CDR2 YFSETQ. The CDR3 consists of 14 residues. The CDR3 DNA reads as TGCGCCAGCAGCGGAGCGGGAGTTTCCCACGAGCAGTACTTC. Translation: CASSGAGVSHEQYF. The variable domain in full, completed from reference TRBV5-1 and TRBJ2-7, reads KAGVTQTPRYLIKTRGQQVTLSCSPISGHRSVSWYQQTPGQGLQFLFEYFSETQRNKGNFPGRFSGRQFSNSRSEMNVSTLELGDSALYLCASSGAGVSHEQYFGPGTRLTVT.

This clonotype was seen ten or more times. The V and J genes are TRBV6-1 and TRBJ2-7, with 7 bases identical to TRBD1. The CDR3 totals 13 residues. The V and J ends lost 6 bases and 6 bases, in that order; junction bases with no gene match: 8. Germline values: CDR1 MNHNS, CDR2 SASEGT. The CDR3 spells CASSVTGAREQYF. CDR3 coding DNA: TGTGCCAGCAGCGTTACAGGGGCCCGCGAGCAGTACTTC.

In its sample, this clonotype was seen many times. CDR3 sequence reads: CASSSPQGSYEQYF. The CDR3 nucleotides read TGTGCCAGCAGTTCCCCCCAGGGCTCCTACGAGCAGTACTTC. The chain is built from TRBV28 and TRBJ2-7, with D tentatively TRBD1 (5 bases). V was shortened by 4 bases and J by 0 bases, with 10 bases between the two germline ends. Germline assignment: CDR1 MDHEN and CDR2 SYDVKM. The CDR3 sequence is 14 residues long.

There are many counts of this clonotype. V and J are TRBV3-1 and TRBJ2-1; unclear D gene. V lost 3 bases to trimming and J lost 7 bases, with 10 bases between them. Germline loops: CDR1 LGHDT, CDR2 YNNKEL (reference sequence). The CDR3 has 13 residues. The CDR3 loop is CASSQMLGNEQFF. The CDR3 region has the DNA TGTGCCAGCAGCCAGATGCTAGGAAATGAGCAGTTCTTC.

This clonotype was counted only a few times. The chain links TRBV30 to TRBJ1-6, with D tentatively TRBD1 (6 bases). The germline V and J ends were trimmed by 4 bases and 6 bases, with 13 bases remaining between them. The CDR3 is 14 residues long. Germline CDR1 GTSNPN, CDR2 SVGIG (reference sequence). CDR3 sequence reads: CAWTVVQGNSPLHF. CDR3 nucleotide sequence: TGTGCCTGGACCGTGGTACAGGGTAATTCACCCCTCCACTTT. The whole variable domain, remainder taken from reference TRBV30 and TRBJ1-6, is SQTIHQWPATLVQPVGSPLSLECTVEGTSNPNLYWYRQAAGRGLQLLFYSVGIGQISSEVPQNLSASRPQDRQFILSSKKLLLSDSGFYLCAWTVVQGNSPLHFGNGTRLTVT.

The rearrangement links TRBV12-3 or TRBV12-4 to TRBJ1-1; the D is unclear. Trimming removed 4 bases from V and 2 bases from J, with 11 bases in between. This CDR3 has 14 residues. The CDR3 loop is CASSYHAVNTEAFF. In nucleotides, the CDR3 is TGTGCCAGCAGTTACCATGCAGTTAACACTGAAGCTTTCTTT.

This clonotype was found many times. This rearrangement joins TRBV7-2 to TRBJ2-7; D gene uncertain. V lost 4 bases and J lost 6, with 13 bases in between. The CDR3 spans 13 residues. In germline, CDR1 is SGHTA, CDR2 FQGNSA. The CDR3 sequence is CASSSYVIGEQYF. The CDR3 bases are TGTGCCAGCAGCTCGTACGTAATAGGCGAGCAGTACTTC.

The genes are TRBV10-3 and TRBJ1-2, with 7 bases matching TRBD1. Germline V CDR1 and CDR2: ENHRY, SYGVKD. This CDR3 region has 13 residues. The V gene end was trimmed by 4 bases and the J gene end by 8 bases; junction bases not matched to a gene: 7. The CDR3 DNA reads as TGTGCCATCAGTGGGGACAGATTTCAAGGCTACACCTTC. This encodes CAISGDRFQGYTF.

This clonotype was recorded many times. V is TRBV10-3 and J is TRBJ1-2; 8 bases line up with TRBD1. J gave up 7 bases and V 0 bases, and 4 bases lay outside the gene matches. There are 14 residues in the CDR3. Germline CDR1 is ENHRY and CDR2 is SYGVKD. DNA for the CDR3: TGTGCCATCAGTGAGTCGGGGACAGGTGGTGGCTACACCTTC. Protein sequence: CAISESGTGGGYTF.

This chain's CDR3 is CSARDPPGNEKLFF. In DNA, the CDR3 is TGCAGTGCTAGAGATCCTCCGGGAAATGAAAAACTGTTTTTT. The rearrangement uses TRBV20-1 and TRBJ1-4; D is uncertain. V lost 0 bases and J 5 bases, leaving 10 bases between the germline ends. This CDR3 is built from 14 residues. Looked up from germline, CDR1 is DFQATT and CDR2 is SNEGSKA (reference sequence).

This clonotype was seen at least ten times. The J gene is TRBJ2-1, the V gene TRBV2; D could derive from TRBD1 or TRBD2 (5 bases each). The ends were cut back, 8 bases at V and 1 base at J, with 6 bases in the middle. CDR1 and CDR2 (germline): SNHLY, FYNNEI. This CDR3 is built from 12 residues. CDR3 in amino acids: CASGGSYNEQFF. The DNA for the CDR3 is TGTGCCAGCGGGGGTTCCTACAATGAGCAGTTCTTC.

This chain joins TRBV4-1 and TRBJ2-7; 7 nucleotides line up with TRBD2. Germline CDR1 reads MGHRA; CDR2 reads YSYEKL. After removal of 1 base from V and 3 bases from J, the junction contained 6 bases not matched to a gene. This CDR3 comprises 15 residues. CDR3 nucleotides: TGCGCCAGCAGCCAAGTATTCGGGGGGTACTACGAGCAGTACTTC. Its protein product is CASSQVFGGYYEQYF.

This clonotype came up a few times. The chain carries TRBV5-1 and TRBJ1-4; 10 bases match TRBD1. With 4 bases clipped from V and 8 bases from J, the junction kept 5 bases outside the gene matches. Germline assignment: CDR1 SGHRS and CDR2 YFSETQ. The CDR3 length is 14 residues. CDR3 sequence (DNA): TGCGCCAGCAGCACGGGACAGGGGTTAGAAAAACTGTTTTTT. This encodes CASSTGQGLEKLFF.

The chain joins TRBV2 to TRBJ1-1, with 8 nucleotides matching TRBD1. This CDR3 is 16 amino acids long. V dropped 6 bases and J dropped 0; count of bases not matched to a gene: 9. CDR1 is SNHLY and CDR2 is FYNNEI in the germline V gene. CDR3 sequence (DNA): TGTGCCAGCAGCTCACAGGGGGGGATGATGAACACTGAAGCTTTCTTT. This sequence encodes CASSSQGGMMNTEAFF. Full variable domain (outside the CDR3, taken from reference TRBV2 and TRBJ1-1): EPEVTQTPSHQVTQMGQEVILRCVPISNHLYFYWYRQILGQKVEFLVSFYNNEISEKSEIFDDQFSVERPDGSNFTLKIRSTKLEDSAMYFCASSSQGGMMNTEAFFGQGTRLTVV.